These 14 T cell receptor beta chains originate from one sample sequenced in a study of graft-versus-host responses after intestinal transplantation. Method: immunoSEQ multiplex PCR; TCRdb's copy keeps in-frame clones and lacks some. The table has around 100,000 clones, 93% seen once. No antigen has been identified for these receptors. The source material was unstimulated CD8+ T cells sorted from spleen or lymph node cells, sampled before intestinal transplant. The receptor source for this set is a human donor who received an intestinal transplant.

The chain combines TRBV14 with TRBJ1-2; the match to TRBD1 covers 8 bases. The CDR3 spans 15 residues. Trimming at V came to 0 bases and at J to 5 bases, leaving 5 bases not matched to a gene. Germline V gene data show CDR1 as SGHDN and CDR2 as FVKESK. The CDR3 DNA reads as TGTGCCAGCAGCCAAGATGATGGGACAGGATATGGCTACACCTTC. The encoded protein is CASSQDDGTGYGYTF.

V is TRBV25-1 and J is TRBJ2-1, with D uncertain. Trimming took off 5 bases at V and 7 bases at J, with 3 bases between the two ends. The CDR3 extends over 10 amino acids. The germline CDR1 and CDR2 sequences are MGHDK and SYGVNS. The CDR3 nucleotides read TGTGCCAGCAGTAAAAATGAGCAGTTCTTC. Its translation: CASSKNEQFF.

The J gene is TRBJ1-5, the V gene TRBV4-1; no definite D call. The CDR3 sequence is 14 residues long. CDR1 MGHRA and CDR2 YSYEKL come from the germline V gene. The ends were cut back, 2 bases at V and 3 bases at J, with 8 bases in the middle. In DNA, the CDR3 is TGCGCCAGCAGCCAAATAGAGTTCAATCAGCCCCAGCATTTT. Translating gives CASSQIEFNQPQHF.

The V and J genes are TRBV9 and TRBJ2-1; maybe TRBD2 (5 bases). V was trimmed by 2 bases and J by 2 bases, leaving 14 bases between them. Looked up from germline, CDR1 is SGDLS and CDR2 is YYNGEE. The CDR3 has 16 amino acids. CDR3 sequence (DNA): TGTGCCAGCAGCGTGAACCCGGGAAACACCTACAATGAGCAGTTCTTC. Translation: CASSVNPGNTYNEQFF.

This chain connects TRBV10-2 to TRBJ2-1; a possible D gene is TRBD2 (6 bases). This CDR3 comprises 14 residues. Germline CDR1 WSHSY, CDR2 SAAADI. Trimming removed 8 bases at V and 10 bases at J, with 21 bases between. Here the CDR3 reads CASLGLSGVKEQFF. In DNA form, the CDR3 reads TGCGCCAGCCTCGGACTTAGCGGCGTGAAGGAGCAGTTCTTC.

The chain carries TRBV7-2 and TRBJ2-3; 8 nucleotides align to TRBD2. The germline V gene encodes CDR1 SGHTA and CDR2 FQGNSA. There are 16 residues in the CDR3. V shed 2 bases, J shed 3 bases, and the junction held 7 bases outside the gene matches. The CDR3 bases are TGTGCCAGCAGCTTATTTGAGCGGGGGCTAACAGATACGCAGTATTTT. Translating it yields CASSLFERGLTDTQYF.

This chain connects TRBV11-3 to TRBJ1-1, with 8 bases fitting TRBD1. The V and J ends lost 5 bases and 3 bases, in that order; junction bases with no gene match: 8. This CDR3 has 15 residues. CDR1 is SGHNT and CDR2 is YENEEA in the germline V gene. The CDR3 protein is CASSTQGVFDTEAFF. In DNA, the CDR3 is TGTGCCAGCAGCACACAGGGGGTTTTTGACACTGAAGCTTTCTTT.

The count of this clone is one. The chain uses TRBV27 and TRBJ1-1, with D perhaps TRBD1 (5 bases). V shed 2 bases and J shed 5 bases, with 30 bases lying between them. The CDR3 extends over 20 amino acids. CDR1 and CDR2 (germline): MNHEY, SMNVEV (reference sequence). DNA for the CDR3: TGTGCCAGCAGTTTAGGGAGGGACGGTATGTGGAGGTTCCAAGGGACTGAAGCTTTCTTT. It yields the protein CASSLGRDGMWRFQGTEAFF.

A word on this clone: A read error may account for a junction end that differs from germline. The gene calls are TRBV10-3 and TRBJ2-7; 10 nucleotides match TRBD1. CDR1 and CDR2 (germline): ENHRY, SYGVKD. There are 18 residues in the CDR3. The CDR3 bases are TGTGCCATCAGGGGGGACAGGGGAGATGCCATTACCTCCCACGAGCAGTACTTC. Its protein is CAIRGDRGDAITSHEQYF.

This chain connects TRBV7-9 to TRBJ2-3; TRBD2 aligns across 9 bases. CDR3 size: 15 residues. The germline gives CDR1 SEHNR, CDR2 FQNEAQ (reference sequence). V lost 6 bases, J lost 0 bases, and 4 bases stayed unmatched. The CDR3 sequence: CASRSSGGSTDTQYF. Written as DNA, the CDR3 is TGTGCCAGCAGAAGTAGCGGGGGTAGCACAGATACGCAGTATTTT.

This clone was picked up one time. The gene calls are TRBV15 and TRBJ2-5; 9 bases match TRBD2. CDR3 length: 13 amino acids. CDR1 LNHNV and CDR2 YYDKDF come from the germline V gene (reference sequence). J lost 5 bases, V lost 4 bases, and 2 bases had no gene match. The CDR3 DNA reads as TGTGCCACCAGCACTAGCGGGGTTGAGACCCAGTACTTC. Amino acid sequence: CATSTSGVETQYF.

The chain joins TRBV19 to TRBJ2-7, with D uncertain. The CDR3 is 14 amino acids. Germline values: CDR1 LNHDA, CDR2 SQIVND (reference sequence). Trimming cost V 6 bases and J 3 bases, with 15 bases left between them. CDR3 loop: CASSKAAGGYEQYF. CDR3 bases: TGTGCCAGTAGCAAGGCGGCAGGCGGCTACGAGCAGTACTTC.

The chain couples TRBV6-5 to TRBJ2-5; D possibly corresponds to TRBD1 (6 bases). V was cut by 4 bases and J by 5 bases, with 14 bases left in between. The CDR3 contains 14 residues. Germline CDR1 reads MNHEY; CDR2 reads SVGAGI. This CDR3 is CASSSGASGETQYF. DNA of the CDR3: TGTGCCAGCAGTTCAGGGGCGTCGGGGGAGACCCAGTACTTC.

V usage is TRBV5-6 and J usage is TRBJ1-2, with D uncertain. Per the germline V gene, CDR1 is SGHDT and CDR2 is YYEEEE. This CDR3 is 13 amino acids long. Trimming took 3 bases from V and 7 from J, leaving 13 bases between them. DNA of the CDR3: TGTGCCAGCAGCTGGTCGGGGAATGCTGGCTACACCTTC. It is translated as CASSWSGNAGYTF.